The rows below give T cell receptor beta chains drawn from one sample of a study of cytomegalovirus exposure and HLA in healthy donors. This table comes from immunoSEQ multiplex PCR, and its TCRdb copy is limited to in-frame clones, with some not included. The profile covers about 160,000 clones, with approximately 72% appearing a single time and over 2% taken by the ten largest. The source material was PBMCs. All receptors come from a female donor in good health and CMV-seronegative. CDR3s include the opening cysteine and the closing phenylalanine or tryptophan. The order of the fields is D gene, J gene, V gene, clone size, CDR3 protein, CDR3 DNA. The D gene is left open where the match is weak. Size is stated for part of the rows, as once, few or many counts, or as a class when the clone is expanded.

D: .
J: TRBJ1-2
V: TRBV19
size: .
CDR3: CASSIDPVGYTF
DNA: TGTGCCAGTAGTATAGATCCCGTGGGCTACACCTTC

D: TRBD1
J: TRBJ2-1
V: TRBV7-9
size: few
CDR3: CASSTQDRGGWFF
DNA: TGTGCCAGCAGCACCCAGGACAGGGGAGGTTGGTTCTTC

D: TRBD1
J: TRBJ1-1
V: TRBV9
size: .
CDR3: CASSGQGNTEAFF
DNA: TGTGCCAGCAGCGGACAGGGGAACACTGAAGCTTTCTTT

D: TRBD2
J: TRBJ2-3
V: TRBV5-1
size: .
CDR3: CASSLDLAGGTDTQYF
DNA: TGCGCCAGCAGCTTGGATCTAGCGGGAGGGACAGATACGCAGTATTTT

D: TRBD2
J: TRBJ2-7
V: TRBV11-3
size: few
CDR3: CASSSRGGEQYF
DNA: TGTGCCAGCAGCTCCCGGGGGGGTGAGCAGTACTTC

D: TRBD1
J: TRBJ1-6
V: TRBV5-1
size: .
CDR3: CASSFTGGNSPLHF
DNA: TGCGCCAGCAGCTTTACAGGGGGCAATTCACCCCTCCACTTT

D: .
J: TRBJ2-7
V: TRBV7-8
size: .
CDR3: CASSLAAQVYEQYF
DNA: TGTGCCAGCAGCTTAGCGGCACAGGTCTACGAGCAGTACTTC

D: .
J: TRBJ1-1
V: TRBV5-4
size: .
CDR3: CASSPDALGSEAFF
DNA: TGTGCCAGCAGCCCTGACGCCCTTGGGAGTGAAGCTTTCTTT

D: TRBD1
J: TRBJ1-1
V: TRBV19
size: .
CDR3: CATTTGGNTEAFF
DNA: TGTGCCACCACGACAGGGGGCAACACTGAAGCTTTCTTT

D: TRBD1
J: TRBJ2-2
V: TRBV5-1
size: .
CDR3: CASSPPGQGNTGELFF
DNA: TGCGCCAGCAGCCCTCCGGGACAGGGCAACACCGGGGAGCTGTTTTTT

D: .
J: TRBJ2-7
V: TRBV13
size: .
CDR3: CASSLNPRWGPSSYEQYF
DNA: TGTGCCAGCAGCTTAAACCCCCGGTGGGGGCCCAGCTCCTACGAGCAGTACTTC

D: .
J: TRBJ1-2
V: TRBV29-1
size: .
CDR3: CSVVTPGGLRGYTF
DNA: TGCAGCGTCGTCACCCCTGGGGGACTACGGGGCTACACCTTC

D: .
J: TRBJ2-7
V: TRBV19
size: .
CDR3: CASSMTVSYEQYF
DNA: TGTGCCAGTAGTATGACAGTGAGCTACGAGCAGTACTTC

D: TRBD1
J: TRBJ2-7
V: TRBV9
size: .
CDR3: CASSASPGQSYEQYF
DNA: TGTGCCAGCAGCGCAAGTCCGGGACAGTCCTACGAGCAGTACTTC

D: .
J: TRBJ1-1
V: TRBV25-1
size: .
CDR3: CASSAGGMNTEAFF
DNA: TGTGCCAGCAGTGCAGGAGGAATGAACACTGAAGCTTTCTTT

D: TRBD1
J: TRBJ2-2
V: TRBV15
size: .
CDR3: CATSRPGGYETGELFF
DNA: TGTGCCACCAGCCGGCCAGGGGGATATGAGACCGGGGAGCTGTTTTTT

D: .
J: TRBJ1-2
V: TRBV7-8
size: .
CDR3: CASSLGLDYYGYTF
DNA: TGTGCCAGCAGCTTAGGTCTAGATTACTATGGCTACACCTTC

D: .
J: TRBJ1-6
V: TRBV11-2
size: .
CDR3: CASSSPLGARNSPLHF
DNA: TGTGCCAGCAGCTCCCCTTTGGGGGCGCGCAATTCACCCCTCCACTTT

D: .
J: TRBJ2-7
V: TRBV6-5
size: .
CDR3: CASSYQAGGGEQYF
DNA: TGTGCCAGCAGTTATCAAGCCGGGGGAGGCGAGCAGTACTTC

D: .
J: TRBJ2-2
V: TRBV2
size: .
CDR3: CASSVFGGRTGELFF
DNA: TGTGCCAGCAGTGTCTTCGGGGGGCGGACCGGGGAGCTGTTTTTT

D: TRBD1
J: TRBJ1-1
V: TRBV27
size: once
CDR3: CASSPDRGRSPLNTEAFF
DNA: TGTGCCAGCAGTCCCGACAGGGGGCGATCGCCACTGAACACTGAAGCTTTCTTT

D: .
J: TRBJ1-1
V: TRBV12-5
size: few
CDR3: CASGPGLWNTEAFF
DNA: TGTGCTAGTGGTCCGGGACTTTGGAACACTGAAGCTTTCTTT

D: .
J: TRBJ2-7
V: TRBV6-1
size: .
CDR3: CASSNSGYEQYF
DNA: TGTGCCAGCAGTAACTCCGGCTACGAGCAGTACTTC